A single sample is the source of the 30 T cell receptor beta chains below, sequenced in a study of cytomegalovirus exposure and HLA in healthy donors. The PCR made use of 60 Vbeta and 13 Jbeta primers. Method: immunoSEQ multiplex PCR; TCRdb's copy keeps in-frame clones and lacks some. This sample has a few hundred thousand clones, with about 80% found just once. The specimen was PBMCs. The receptors come from a woman aged 60-75 years in good health and CMV-seropositive.

The rearrangement uses TRBV12-5 and TRBJ2-3, with 9 positions matching TRBD2. The germline CDR1 and CDR2 sequences are LGHNT and FRNRAP. Trimming cost V 3 bases and J 2 bases; bases outside gene matches: 9. The CDR3 runs 17 residues. The chain's CDR3 is CASGFFVAGAPTDTQYF. CDR3 bases: TGTGCTAGTGGTTTTTTTGTAGCGGGAGCCCCCACAGATACGCAGTATTTT.

The rearrangement uses TRBV19 and TRBJ2-5, with D possibly TRBD2 on 5 matching bases. Germline V lookup: CDR1 LNHDA, CDR2 SQIVND (reference sequence). The CDR3 length is 14 residues. Trimming removed 3 bases at V and 2 bases at J, with 10 bases between. The chain's CDR3 is CASSIGLIQETQYF. The CDR3 DNA follows: TGTGCCAGTAGTATCGGACTGATACAAGAGACCCAGTACTTC. Looking up the rest from reference TRBV19 and TRBJ2-5 gives the full variable domain: DGGITQSPKYLFRKEGQNVTLSCEQNLNHDAMYWYRQDPGQGLRLIYYSQIVNDFQKGDIAEGYSVSREKKESFPLTVTSAQKNPTAFYLCASSIGLIQETQYFGPGTRLLVL.

The chain combines TRBV28 with TRBJ1-2; D not resolved. V was clipped by 3 bases and J by 7 bases, with 9 bases between them. Germline CDR1 reads MDHEN; CDR2 reads SYDVKM. The CDR3 has 12 residues. CDR3 nucleotides: TGTGCCAGCAGTTTGGACTTGCGTGGCTACACCTTC. It codes for CASSLDLRGYTF.

The J gene is TRBJ2-7, the V gene TRBV6-1, with D unclear. From germline, CDR1 is MNHNS and CDR2 SASEGT. The CDR3 covers 15 residues. The ends were cut back, 5 bases at V and 3 bases at J, with 17 bases in the middle. CDR3 in amino acids: CASSIRNRGHYEQYF. As DNA, the CDR3 is TGTGCCAGCAGTATCCGGAACCGAGGCCACTACGAGCAGTACTTC.

The chain uses TRBV9 and TRBJ2-7; D is possibly TRBD2 (5 bases). This CDR3 contains 13 residues. V gave up 4 bases and J gave up 4 bases, with 12 bases separating them. Germline V CDR1 and CDR2: SGDLS, YYNGEE. The CDR3 DNA sequence: TGTGCCAGCAGCCCCAACCCGGGATACGAGCAGTACTTC. Amino acids: CASSPNPGYEQYF. Filled out from reference TRBV9 and TRBJ2-7, the complete variable domain reads DSGVTQTPKHLITATGQRVTLRCSPRSGDLSVYWYQQSLDQGLQFLIQYYNGEERAKGNILERFSAQQFPDLHSELNLSSLELGDSALYFCASSPNPGYEQYFGPGTRLTVT.

The gene calls are TRBV27 and TRBJ2-5; 13 bases align to TRBD2. This CDR3 region has 17 residues. J was trimmed by 1 base and V by 3 bases; bases with no gene match: 5. Germline lookup yields CDR1 MNHEY and CDR2 SMNVEV (reference sequence). The CDR3 DNA is TGTGCCAGCAGTTTGGGGGGACTAGCGGGATTCCAAGAGACCCAGTACTTC. The encoded protein is CASSLGGLAGFQETQYF.

This chain uses TRBV5-1 with TRBJ1-2, with D uncertain. Trimming pared 3 bases from V and 4 bases from J, leaving 19 bases between. Per germline, CDR1 SGHRS and CDR2 YFSETQ. This CDR3 comprises 16 residues. In DNA, the CDR3 is TGCGCCAGCAGCTCCACTAATCCCAGCACAACCTATGGCTACACCTTC. As protein: CASSSTNPSTTYGYTF. Supplemented by reference TRBV5-1 and TRBJ1-2, the full variable domain reads KAGVTQTPRYLIKTRGQQVTLSCSPISGHRSVSWYQQTPGQGLQFLFEYFSETQRNKGNFPGRFSGRQFSNSRSEMNVSTLELGDSALYLCASSSTNPSTTYGYTFGSGTRLTVV.

The chain uses TRBV4-1 and TRBJ2-3; a weak D match, TRBD1 (6 bases). The CDR3 totals 15 residues. V dropped 4 bases and J dropped 1 base, with 12 bases sitting between them. Looked up from germline, CDR1 is MGHRA and CDR2 is YSYEKL. Written as DNA, the CDR3 is TGCGCCAGCAGCCTCATAGAGGGGGGCACAGATACGCAGTATTTT. It specifies CASSLIEGGTDTQYF.

V is TRBV5-1 and J is TRBJ2-2; 11 positions agree with TRBD1. Looked up from germline, CDR1 is SGHRS and CDR2 is YFSETQ. The trim removed 9 bases at V and 7 bases at J, leaving 11 bases unmatched. The CDR3 consists of 15 residues. CDR3 sequence: CATSKDRGLIGELFF. CDR3 DNA sequence: TGCGCCACCTCAAAGGACAGGGGGCTTATCGGGGAGCTGTTTTTT.

This clone was found once. The chain recombines TRBV6-5 with TRBJ2-7; 8 nucleotides align to TRBD1. The ends lost 6 bases at V and 8 bases at J; junction bases unmatched: 6. The CDR3 has 12 residues. CDR1 is MNHEY and CDR2 is SVGAGI in the germline V gene. In nucleotides, the CDR3 is TGTGCCAGCAGGATAGGACAGGGAAAGCAGTACTTC. It codes for CASRIGQGKQYF.

The chain joins TRBV6-5 to TRBJ1-1, with 8 bases that match TRBD1. The ends lost 2 bases at V and 4 bases at J; junction bases unmatched: 3. The CDR3 is made up of 14 amino acids. Looked up from germline, CDR1 is MNHEY and CDR2 is SVGAGI. This CDR3 reads CASSYGDRGTEAFF. The DNA for the CDR3 is TGTGCCAGCAGTTACGGAGACAGGGGCACTGAAGCTTTCTTT.

The chain couples TRBV5-1 to TRBJ2-7; 7 bases align to TRBD2. The CDR3 extends over 18 amino acids. The junction had 15 bases not matched to a gene; V was cut back by 3 bases and J by 0 bases. CDR1 is SGHRS, CDR2 YFSETQ, per germline. The CDR3 region has the DNA TGCGCCAGCAGCTGGGCGACGGGCCAGCGGGAAGGCTCCTACGAGCAGTACTTC. It codes for CASSWATGQREGSYEQYF.

This chain joins TRBV28 and TRBJ2-7; 8 bases align to TRBD1. The CDR3 is made up of 15 amino acids. Per the germline V gene, CDR1 is MDHEN and CDR2 is SYDVKM. V lost 6 bases, J lost 8 bases, and 15 bases stayed unmatched. Written as DNA, the CDR3 is TGTGCCAGCAGCAGGACCCGGGACAGGCTTCTTCAGCAGTACTTC. Translation: CASSRTRDRLLQQYF.

This clone has just one count. The chain carries TRBV28 and TRBJ2-3, with 7 bases matching TRBD2. The CDR3 is 16 amino acids. Germline V gene sequence: CDR1 MDHEN, CDR2 SYDVKM. V lost 2 bases, J lost 2 bases, and 7 bases stayed unmatched. CDR3 residues: CASSLPSSGFTDTQYF. DNA for the CDR3: TGTGCCAGCAGTTTACCCTCTAGCGGCTTCACAGATACGCAGTATTTT.

The CDR3 here is CASTPDTYGNQPQHF. DNA for the CDR3: TGTGCCAGCACCCCGGACACCTACGGCAATCAGCCCCAGCATTTT. V and J are TRBV28 and TRBJ1-5, with D possibly TRBD1 on 5 matching bases. CDR1 and CDR2 (germline): MDHEN, SYDVKM. The V gene lost 7 bases and the J gene lost 2 bases, with 15 bases spanning the gap. The CDR3 covers 15 residues.

This clone occurred a few times. This chain uses TRBV7-8 with TRBJ2-7; tentative D call: TRBD2 (5 bases). The CDR3 length is 14 residues. Germline V gene lookup returns CDR1 SGHVS and CDR2 FQNEAQ. V lost 5 bases and J lost 3, with 14 bases in between. The CDR3 sequence is CASSPTRANYEQYF. CDR3 DNA: TGTGCCAGCAGCCCTACGAGGGCCAACTACGAGCAGTACTTC.

This clone was observed a handful of times. This sequence joins TRBV19 and TRBJ2-7; 8 bases match TRBD2. CDR3 length: 15 amino acids. Trimming cost V 2 bases and J 1 base; bases outside gene matches: 4. The germline CDR1 and CDR2 sequences are LNHDA and SQIVND (reference sequence). CDR3 region: CASSISPGGSYEQYF. CDR3 nucleotides: TGTGCCAGTAGTATATCCCCGGGGGGGTCCTACGAGCAGTACTTC.

In its sample, this clone was seen a few times. This chain connects TRBV4-1 to TRBJ2-7; a weak D match, TRBD1 (6 bases). The CDR3 totals 12 residues. Germline loops: CDR1 MGHRA, CDR2 YSYEKL. V lost 4 bases, J lost 9 bases, and 13 bases lay in between. CDR3 coding DNA: TGCGCCAGCAGCCCGGACAGTACGCGGCAGTACTTC. It encodes CASSPDSTRQYF.

This clone has a handful of counts. V and J are TRBV5-1 and TRBJ1-1; TRBD1 agrees at 8 bases. V was pared by 6 bases and J by 3 bases, with 4 bases of the junction left unmatched. This CDR3 has 13 residues. Looked up from germline, CDR1 is SGHRS and CDR2 is YFSETQ. The DNA of the CDR3 is TGCGCCAGCATTTCACAGGGGGACACTGAAGCTTTCTTT. It specifies CASISQGDTEAFF.

The CDR3 spells CASSLAGRWTQYF. CDR3 DNA sequence: TGTGCCAGCAGCTTGGCAGGGAGGTGGACCCAGTACTTC. The rearrangement links TRBV5-6 to TRBJ2-5; the D gene is possibly TRBD2 (6 bases). V dropped 0 bases and J dropped 7 bases, with 10 bases sitting between them. CDR1 SGHDT and CDR2 YYEEEE come from the germline V gene. The CDR3 is 13 amino acids.

The chain uses TRBV4-1 and TRBJ2-7; TRBD2 matches 11 bases. Germline CDR1 reads MGHRA; CDR2 reads YSYEKL. With V trimmed by 0 bases and J by 6 bases, 1 base remained unmatched. This CDR3 spans 14 amino acids. CDR3 amino acids: CASSQDGLAGEQYF. In DNA form, the CDR3 reads TGCGCCAGCAGCCAAGATGGACTAGCGGGCGAGCAGTACTTC.

The chain has TRBV7-9 and TRBJ1-4; D is possibly TRBD1 (5 bases). The CDR3 has 13 amino acids. V was shortened by 1 base and J by 5 bases, with 5 bases between the two germline ends. Germline CDR1 SEHNR, CDR2 FQNEAQ (reference sequence). The DNA for the CDR3 is TGTGCCAGCAGCTTAGAGGGGAATGAAAAACTGTTTTTT. Residues: CASSLEGNEKLFF.

The rearrangement uses TRBV6-5 and TRBJ1-4; D call uncertain. This CDR3 spans 15 amino acids. Germline V gives CDR1 MNHEY, CDR2 SVGAGI. V was trimmed by 4 bases and J by 3 bases, leaving 12 bases between them. The CDR3 reads CASSSIGAANEKLFF. CDR3 sequence (DNA): TGTGCCAGCAGTTCTATAGGTGCGGCTAATGAAAAACTGTTTTTT.

This chain links TRBV5-1 with TRBJ2-5, with 8 bases identical to TRBD2. The CDR3 extends over 18 amino acids. V gave up 2 bases and J gave up 4 bases; unmatched junction bases: 16. The germline gives CDR1 SGHRS, CDR2 YFSETQ. The CDR3 nucleotides are TGCGCCAGCAGCTTCACAACTAGCGGAGGGGGGGTATTAGAGACCCAGTACTTC. Protein sequence: CASSFTTSGGGVLETQYF.

J is TRBJ2-5 and V is TRBV11-2; D ambiguous. Trimming removed 5 bases at V and 5 bases at J, with 12 bases between. The CDR3 runs 13 residues. The germline V gene encodes CDR1 SGHAT and CDR2 FQNNGV. CDR3 nucleotides: TGTGCCAGCAGCCTCGGAGAAGTGGAGACCCAGTACTTC. Residues: CASSLGEVETQYF.

This clone has only a few counts. V is TRBV4-1 and J is TRBJ2-1; D may be TRBD2 (6 bases). V lost 0 bases to trimming and J lost 0 bases, with 24 bases between them. The germline V gene encodes CDR1 MGHRA and CDR2 YSYEKL. The CDR3 has 21 residues. The CDR3 DNA sequence: TGCGCCAGCAGCCAAGAAAATTGGGTAGCGGAATCAAGGAGCTCCTACAATGAGCAGTTCTTC. Protein product: CASSQENWVAESRSSYNEQFF.

This clone was observed a single time. This chain links TRBV6-1 with TRBJ1-4, with TRBD1 matching 7 bases. After removal of 5 bases from V and 0 bases from J, the junction contained 3 bases not matched to a gene. There are 15 residues in the CDR3. The germline V gene encodes CDR1 MNHNS and CDR2 SASEGT. The CDR3: CASSFGTATNEKLFF. In nucleotides, the CDR3 is TGTGCCAGCAGTTTCGGGACAGCAACTAATGAAAAACTGTTTTTT.

V gene TRBV11-2 combines with J gene TRBJ2-5, with TRBD2 identical over 9 bases. Germline V gene sequence: CDR1 SGHAT, CDR2 FQNNGV. The CDR3 has 14 residues. Unmatched junction bases numbered 2, after V lost 6 bases and J lost 0 bases. The CDR3 sequence: CASRRGGYQETQYF. The CDR3 DNA follows: TGTGCCAGCAGGCGGGGGGGGTACCAAGAGACCCAGTACTTC.

The genes are TRBV25-1 and TRBJ2-3, with a tentative D call TRBD1 (8 bases). Germline V CDR1 and CDR2: MGHDK, SYGVNS. Trimming stripped 4 bases from V and 0 bases from J, with 17 bases between. The CDR3 spans 17 residues. CDR3: CASSADRGDRSTDTQYF. The CDR3 region has the DNA TGTGCCAGCAGTGCTGATCGGGGGGACAGGAGCACAGATACGCAGTATTTT.

The chain is built from TRBV5-1 and TRBJ2-5; 7 bases align to TRBD2. The DNA end is more similar to TRBJ2-7, so the J call may be wrong. Germline V gene sequence: CDR1 SGHRS, CDR2 YFSETQ. The CDR3 sequence is 15 residues long. DNA of the CDR3: TGCGCCAGCAGCTTGGTAGGCCAGCGGGACCACGAGCAGTACTTC. Encoded protein: CASSLVGQRDHEQYF.